This section outlines one T cell receptor (beta chain) sequence together with its context. Its specificity is not known. These data are taken from a study of cytomegalovirus exposure and HLA in healthy donors. For the study at large: The same platform used for the roughly 600 first-cohort repertoires was also used for the 120 validation repertoires, as a later analysis reported. Study results and caveats: Cytomegalovirus association was assigned to approximately 180 TCR beta chains. Many donors carried some public TCRs, although rarity characterized most TCR sequences.

Here immunoSEQ multiplex PCR was the method, and the copy in TCRdb shows in-frame clones only, minus some. Of some 170,000 clones in the sample, approximately 90% are singletons; the top ten hold more than 1.3%. With 5 bases removed from V and 9 bases from J, the gap between germline ends came to 9 bases. The CDR3 covers 11 residues. Looked up from germline, CDR1 is SGHRS and CDR2 is YFSETQ. The specimen was PBMCs. This clonotype was sampled from a woman aged 25 to 39 in good health and CMV-seronegative. This rearrangement joins TRBV5-1 to TRBJ2-1; perhaps TRBD2 as D (7 bases). CDR3: CASRRGGEQFF. Written as DNA, the CDR3 is TGCGCCAGCAGGAGGGGGGGTGAGCAGTTCTTC. The whole variable domain, remainder taken from reference TRBV5-1 and TRBJ2-1, is KAGVTQTPRYLIKTRGQQVTLSCSPISGHRSVSWYQQTPGQGLQFLFEYFSETQRNKGNFPGRFSGRQFSNSRSEMNVSTLELGDSALYLCASRRGGEQFFGPGTRLTVL.